These 18 T cell receptor beta chains originate from one sample sequenced in a study of T cells in Graves' hyperthyroidism and ophthalmopathy (dated by TCRdb to the late 2010s). The library was built by means of multiplex PCR. For sequencing, an Illumina HiSeq 2000 was employed. Amplification of TCR beta CDR3 regions was carried out from RNA transcripts. The first round of RT-PCR for the TCR CDR3 was performed with the HTBI primer set and the Qiagen OneStep RT-PCR kit. The raw public reads went through TCRdb reprocessing: fastp at Q25, MiXCR clone calling, in-frame beta chains kept. Identical CDR3 protein sequences are pooled into one entry, listed with their most common genes and DNA. This sample is represented by about 270,000 distinct CDR3 sequences; about 20% of them were singletons. Roughly 60% of the sample comes from the top ten. The sequenced sample was blood. Every receptor here comes from a man aged 25 to 40 with Graves' ophthalmopathy.

V gene TRBV7-8 combines with J gene TRBJ2-7; 14 nucleotides agree with TRBD2. The V gene end was trimmed by 1 base and the J gene end by 3 bases; junction bases not matched to a gene: 11. Germline assignment: CDR1 SGHVS and CDR2 FQNEAQ. This CDR3 spans 19 amino acids. The CDR3 loop is CASSLEPTSGRAGYYEQYF. The DNA for the CDR3 is TGTGCCAGCAGCTTAGAACCGACTAGCGGGAGGGCCGGGTACTACGAGCAGTACTTC.

The sample holds a few counts of this clonotype. CDR3 sequence: CASSLLGKPYEQYF. DNA of the CDR3: TGTGCCAGCAGTTTATTAGGGAAACCCTACGAGCAGTACTTC. This chain joins TRBV28 and TRBJ2-7; no reliable D call. This CDR3 region has 14 residues. CDR1 is MDHEN, CDR2 SYDVKM, per germline. V gave up 1 base and J gave up 2 bases, with 9 bases separating them. Combining the CDR3 with reference TRBV28 and TRBJ2-7 gives the whole variable domain DVKVTQSSRYLVKRTGEKVFLECVQDMDHENMFWYRQDPGLGLRLIYFSYDVKMKEKGDIPEGYSVSREKKERFSLILESASTNQTSMYLCASSLLGKPYEQYFGPGTRLTVT.

V usage is TRBV19 and J usage is TRBJ2-7, with D tentatively TRBD2 (6 bases). The CDR3 totals 14 residues. Germline loops: CDR1 LNHDA, CDR2 SQIVND (reference sequence). The V and J ends lost 4 bases and 6 bases respectively, with 16 bases between them. The CDR3 spells CASSTGTLGGEQYF. The DNA for the CDR3 is TGTGCCAGTAGTACCGGGACCCTGGGAGGCGAGCAGTACTTC. The full variable domain, in which reference TRBV19 and TRBJ2-7 provide the parts outside the CDR3, is DGGITQSPKYLFRKEGQNVTLSCEQNLNHDAMYWYRQDPGQGLRLIYYSQIVNDFQKGDIAEGYSVSREKKESFPLTVTSAQKNPTAFYLCASSTGTLGGEQYFGPGTRLTVT.

This clonotype has only one observation. This chain connects TRBV27 to TRBJ2-3; D remains unclear. The CDR3 is 16 residues long. Trimming cost V 6 bases and J 5 bases, with 21 bases left between them. Germline V gives CDR1 MNHEY, CDR2 SMNVEV (reference sequence). CDR3 coding DNA: TGTGCCAGCAGCCTGTATGTGGGCAGCCCGAGAGATACGCAGTATTTT. Amino acid sequence: CASSLYVGSPRDTQYF.

V usage is TRBV5-1 and J usage is TRBJ2-1; 14 nucleotides agree with TRBD2. Losses at the gene ends were 3 bases for V and 5 bases for J; bases not matched to a gene: 1. CDR1 SGHRS and CDR2 YFSETQ come from the germline V gene. CDR3 size: 15 residues. Written as DNA, the CDR3 is TGCGCCAGCAGCTCGGGACTAGCGGGAGACAATGAGCAGTTCTTC. This encodes CASSSGLAGDNEQFF. Variable domain in full (rest from reference TRBV5-1 and TRBJ2-1): KAGVTQTPRYLIKTRGQQVTLSCSPISGHRSVSWYQQTPGQGLQFLFEYFSETQRNKGNFPGRFSGRQFSNSRSEMNVSTLELGDSALYLCASSSGLAGDNEQFFGPGTRLTVL.

The sample holds a few counts of this clonotype. The genes are TRBV18 and TRBJ2-4; 8 bases match TRBD1. V gave up 6 bases and J gave up 6 bases; unmatched junction bases: 7. From germline, CDR1 is KGHSH and CDR2 LQKENI. CDR3 size: 14 residues. CDR3 nucleotides: TGTGCCAGCTCGCCCGGACAGGGTGTAAACATTCAGTACTTC. Its protein product is CASSPGQGVNIQYF.

Only a few counts were recorded for this clonotype. The chain couples TRBV12-3 or TRBV12-4 to TRBJ1-5; D is undetermined. V lost 2 bases to trimming and J lost 3 bases, with 14 bases between them. The CDR3 runs 16 residues. CDR3 nucleotide sequence: TGTGCCAGCAGTTTATCTATTGTTGGGTCCAATCAGCCCCAGCATTTT. It codes for CASSLSIVGSNQPQHF.

This clonotype was seen more than once but under ten times. J is TRBJ2-1 and V is TRBV27; a weak D match, TRBD2 (6 bases). The length of the CDR3 is 16 residues. Germline CDR1 is MNHEY and CDR2 is SMNVEV (reference sequence). V was shortened by 7 bases and J by 9 bases, with 25 bases between the two germline ends. As DNA, the CDR3 is TGTGCCAGCACCCCCAATCCCGGGACTGGACGTATTGAGCAGTTCTTC. Its translation: CASTPNPGTGRIEQFF.

This clonotype came up many times. The chain recombines TRBV12-3 or TRBV12-4 with TRBJ2-7; no clear D gene. V lost 5 bases, J lost 2 bases, and 7 bases lay in between. The CDR3 runs to 12 residues. Here the CDR3 DNA reads TGTGCCAGCAGTCAAGATGCCTACGAGCAGTACTTC. Amino acid sequence: CASSQDAYEQYF.

The chain carries TRBV19 and TRBJ2-7, with D perhaps TRBD1 (6 bases). The CDR3 consists of 12 residues. The germline gives CDR1 LNHDA, CDR2 SQIVND (reference sequence). Trimming removed 5 bases from V and 6 bases from J, with 11 bases in between. The CDR3 region is CASSYTGFEQYF. CDR3 bases: TGTGCCAGTAGTTATACAGGGTTCGAGCAGTACTTC.

The V call is TRBV29-1, the J call TRBJ2-5; D not resolved. Germline CDR1 and CDR2: SQVTM and ANQGSEA. V gave up 5 bases and J gave up 4 bases, with 8 bases separating them. The CDR3 runs to 11 residues. DNA of the CDR3: TGCAGCGTTAGCCCGAGAGAGACCCAGTACTTC. This translates into CSVSPRETQYF.

The chain employs TRBV20-1 and TRBJ2-7; 11 bases line up with TRBD2. The ends lost 4 bases at V and 6 bases at J; junction bases unmatched: 8. Per germline, CDR1 DFQATT and CDR2 SNEGSKA (reference sequence). The CDR3 extends over 14 amino acids. In DNA form, the CDR3 reads TGCAGTGCTAACCTAGCGGGAGGTGGAGGCGAGCAGTACTTC. Translation: CSANLAGGGGEQYF.

Worth noting for this clonotype: A much larger clone is a single base away; this may be a read error. V gene TRBV6-1 combines with J gene TRBJ2-3; D perhaps matches TRBD2 (5 bases). This CDR3 region has 14 residues. Looked up from germline, CDR1 is MNHNS and CDR2 is SASEGT. The CDR3 spells CGSNERPRGDTQYF. The CDR3 nucleotides are TGTGGCAGCAATGAGCGGCCCCGGGGAGATACGCAGTATTTT.

V usage is TRBV5-1 and J usage is TRBJ2-7, with a possible D match to TRBD1 (6 bases). CDR3 length equals 15 residues. The germline V and J ends were trimmed by 5 bases and 2 bases, with 17 bases remaining between them. Germline lookup yields CDR1 SGHRS and CDR2 YFSETQ. The CDR3 region is CASSQSPGATYEQYF. CDR3 nucleotide sequence: TGCGCCAGCAGTCAATCCCCAGGGGCCACCTACGAGCAGTACTTC.

This rearrangement joins TRBV9 to TRBJ2-1; TRBD1 matches at 8 bases. Trimming cost V 5 bases and J 7 bases; bases outside gene matches: 8. The CDR3 is 14 residues long. Germline V gives CDR1 SGDLS, CDR2 YYNGEE. The CDR3 DNA reads as TGTGCCAGCAGTTTGGGACAGGCAAGAAATGAGCAGTTCTTC. It translates to CASSLGQARNEQFF. Combining the CDR3 with reference TRBV9 and TRBJ2-1 gives the whole variable domain DSGVTQTPKHLITATGQRVTLRCSPRSGDLSVYWYQQSLDQGLQFLIQYYNGEERAKGNILERFSAQQFPDLHSELNLSSLELGDSALYFCASSLGQARNEQFFGPGTRLTVL.

The chain has TRBV29-1 and TRBJ2-2, with a tentative D call TRBD2 (5 bases). Trimming removed 2 bases from V and 6 bases from J, with 7 bases in between. Germline values: CDR1 SQVTM, CDR2 ANQGSEA. The CDR3 has 12 amino acids. The CDR3 coding sequence is TGCAGCGTTGAATTGGGAGCCGGGGAGCTGTTTTTT. Its translation is CSVELGAGELFF.

This clonotype was seen ten or more times. The chain is built from TRBV12-3 or TRBV12-4 and TRBJ2-7, with 7 bases matching TRBD2. The CDR3 loop spans 19 amino acids. V lost 5 bases and J lost 2; bases outside the gene matches: 21. The CDR3 DNA follows: TGTGCCAGCAGTCCTACCCGGACTAGAGGTTTGCGGTTCCCCTACGAGCAGTACTTC. Protein: CASSPTRTRGLRFPYEQYF.

This clonotype was observed a handful of times. CDR3 bases: TGTGCCAGCAGTCGGGGGCTAGCGGGAGGGCCGAGTGAGCAGTTCTTC. Its translation: CASSRGLAGGPSEQFF. The chain recombines TRBV6-2 or TRBV6-3 with TRBJ2-1; 12 bases fit TRBD2. Germline trimming cut 5 bases from V and 9 bases from J; bases unmatched to any gene: 11. In germline, CDR1 is MNHEY, CDR2 SVGEGT. The CDR3 totals 16 residues.